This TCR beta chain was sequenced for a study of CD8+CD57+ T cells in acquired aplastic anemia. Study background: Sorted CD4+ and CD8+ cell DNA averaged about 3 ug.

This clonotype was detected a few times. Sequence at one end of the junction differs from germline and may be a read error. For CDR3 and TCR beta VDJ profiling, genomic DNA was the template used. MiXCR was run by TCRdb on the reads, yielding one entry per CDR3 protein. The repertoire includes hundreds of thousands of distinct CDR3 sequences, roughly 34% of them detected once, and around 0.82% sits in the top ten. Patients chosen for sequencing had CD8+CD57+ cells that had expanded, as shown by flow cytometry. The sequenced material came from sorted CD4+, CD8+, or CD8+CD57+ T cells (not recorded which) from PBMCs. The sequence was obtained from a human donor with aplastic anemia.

The CDR3 DNA follows: TGCGCCAGCAGCGCCCCCAACCAAGAGACCCAGTACTTC. Translating gives CASSAPNQETQYF. V usage is TRBV9 and J usage is TRBJ2-5, with D hard to call. Germline CDR1 and CDR2: SGDLS and YYNGEE. This CDR3 is built from 13 residues.